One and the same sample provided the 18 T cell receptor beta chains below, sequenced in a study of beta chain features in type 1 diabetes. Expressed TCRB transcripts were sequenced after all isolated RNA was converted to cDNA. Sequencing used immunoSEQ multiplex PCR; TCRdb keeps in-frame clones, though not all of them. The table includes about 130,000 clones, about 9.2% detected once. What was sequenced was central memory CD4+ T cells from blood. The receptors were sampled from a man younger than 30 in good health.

CDR3 DNA sequence: TGCGCCAGCAGCCAGACTAGCGGGGGGGCAGATACGCAGTATTTT. This gives the protein CASSQTSGGADTQYF. The rearrangement links TRBV5-1 to TRBJ2-3, with 14 positions matching TRBD2. This CDR3 is 15 amino acids long. Germline V gene data show CDR1 as SGHRS and CDR2 as YFSETQ. V lost 4 bases and J lost 4; bases outside the gene matches: 2.

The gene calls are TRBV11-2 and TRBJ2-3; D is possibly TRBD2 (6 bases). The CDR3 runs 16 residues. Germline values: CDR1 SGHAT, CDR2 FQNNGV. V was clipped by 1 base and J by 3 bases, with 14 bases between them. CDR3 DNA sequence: TGTGCCAGCAGCTTAGGCCGATGGGGGGATACAGATACGCAGTATTTT. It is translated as CASSLGRWGDTDTQYF.

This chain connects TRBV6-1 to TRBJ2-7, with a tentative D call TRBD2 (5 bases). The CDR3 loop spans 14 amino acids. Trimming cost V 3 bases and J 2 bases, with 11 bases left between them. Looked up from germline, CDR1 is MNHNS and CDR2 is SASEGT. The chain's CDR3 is CASSEEAITYEQYF. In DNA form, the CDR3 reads TGTGCCAGCAGTGAGGAGGCAATCACCTACGAGCAGTACTTC.

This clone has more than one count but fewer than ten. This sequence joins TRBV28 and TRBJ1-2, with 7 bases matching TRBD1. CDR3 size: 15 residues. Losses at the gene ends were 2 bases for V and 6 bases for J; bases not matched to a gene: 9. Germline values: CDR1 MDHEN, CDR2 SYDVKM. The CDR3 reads CASSLERPGQHGYTF. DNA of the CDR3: TGTGCCAGCAGTTTAGAGCGTCCGGGACAGCATGGCTACACCTTC.

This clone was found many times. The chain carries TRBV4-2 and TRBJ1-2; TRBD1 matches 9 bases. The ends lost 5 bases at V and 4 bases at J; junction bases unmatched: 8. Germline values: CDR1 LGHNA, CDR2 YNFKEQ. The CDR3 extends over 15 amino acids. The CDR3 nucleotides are TGTGCCAGCAGCGGGGAGGGACAGGGCTCCTATGGCTACACCTTC. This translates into CASSGEGQGSYGYTF.

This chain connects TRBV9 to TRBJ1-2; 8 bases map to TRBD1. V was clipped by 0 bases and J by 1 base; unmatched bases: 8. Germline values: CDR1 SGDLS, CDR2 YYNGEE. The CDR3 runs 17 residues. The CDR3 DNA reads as TGTGCCAGCAGCGTAGGACAGGGGTTTTGGGGTAACTATGGCTACACCTTC. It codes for CASSVGQGFWGNYGYTF.

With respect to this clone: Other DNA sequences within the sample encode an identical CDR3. The CDR3 is CAWRGTGGTGELFF. Written as DNA, the CDR3 is TGTGCCTGGAGGGGGACAGGGGGCACCGGGGAGCTGTTTTTT. The gene calls are TRBV30 and TRBJ2-2; 11 bases line up with TRBD1. This CDR3 contains 14 residues. V lost 3 bases to trimming and J lost 4 bases; unmatched junction nucleotides: 1. CDR1 is GTSNPN, CDR2 SVGIG, per germline (reference sequence).

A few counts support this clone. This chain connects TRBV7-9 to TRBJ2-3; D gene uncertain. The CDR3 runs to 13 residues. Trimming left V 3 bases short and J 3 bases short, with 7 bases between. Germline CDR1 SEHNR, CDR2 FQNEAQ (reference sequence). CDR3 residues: CASSFISTDTQYF. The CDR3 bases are TGTGCCAGCAGCTTTATATCGACAGATACGCAGTATTTT.

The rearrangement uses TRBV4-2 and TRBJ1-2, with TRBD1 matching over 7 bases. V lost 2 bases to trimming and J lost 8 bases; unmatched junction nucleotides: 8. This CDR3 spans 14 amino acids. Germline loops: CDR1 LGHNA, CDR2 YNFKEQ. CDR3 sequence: CASSQLTGAQGYTF. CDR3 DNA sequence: TGTGCCAGCAGCCAACTTACAGGGGCGCAGGGCTACACCTTC.

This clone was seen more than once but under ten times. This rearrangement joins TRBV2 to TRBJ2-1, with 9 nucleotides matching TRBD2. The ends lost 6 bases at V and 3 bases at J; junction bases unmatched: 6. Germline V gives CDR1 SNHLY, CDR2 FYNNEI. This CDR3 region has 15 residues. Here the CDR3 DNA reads TGTGCCAGCAGAGTTAGCGGGGGCGGCTACAATGAGCAGTTCTTC. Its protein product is CASRVSGGGYNEQFF.

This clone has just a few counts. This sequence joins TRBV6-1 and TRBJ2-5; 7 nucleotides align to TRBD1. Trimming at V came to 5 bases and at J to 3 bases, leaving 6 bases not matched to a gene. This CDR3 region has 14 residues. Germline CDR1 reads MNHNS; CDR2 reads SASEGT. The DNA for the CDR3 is TGTGCCAGCAGTAATTACAGGGGAGAAGAGACCCAGTACTTC. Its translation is CASSNYRGEETQYF.

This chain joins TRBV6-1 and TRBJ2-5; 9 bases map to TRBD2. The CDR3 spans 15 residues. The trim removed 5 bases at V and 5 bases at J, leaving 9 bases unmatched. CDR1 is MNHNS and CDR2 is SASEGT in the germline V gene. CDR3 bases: TGTGCCAGCAGTTTCAGCGGGGGGCTTCGGGAGACCCAGTACTTC. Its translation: CASSFSGGLRETQYF.

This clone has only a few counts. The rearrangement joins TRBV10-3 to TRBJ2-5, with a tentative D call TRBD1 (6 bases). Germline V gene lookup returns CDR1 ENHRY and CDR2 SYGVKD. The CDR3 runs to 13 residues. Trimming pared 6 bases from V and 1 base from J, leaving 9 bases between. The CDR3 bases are TGTGCCATCAGAGCGACAGGCCAAGAGACCCAGTACTTC. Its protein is CAIRATGQETQYF.

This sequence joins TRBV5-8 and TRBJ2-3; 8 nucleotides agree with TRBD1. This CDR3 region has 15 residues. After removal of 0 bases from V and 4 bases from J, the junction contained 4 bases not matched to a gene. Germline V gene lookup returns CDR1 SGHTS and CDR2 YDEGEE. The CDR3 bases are TGTGCCAGCAGCTTGGGGACAGGGTTTCCAGATACGCAGTATTTT. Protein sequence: CASSLGTGFPDTQYF.

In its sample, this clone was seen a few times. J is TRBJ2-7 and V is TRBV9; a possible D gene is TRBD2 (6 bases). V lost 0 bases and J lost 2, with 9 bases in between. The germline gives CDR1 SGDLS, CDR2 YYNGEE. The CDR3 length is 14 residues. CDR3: CASSVVPGAYEQYF. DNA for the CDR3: TGTGCCAGCAGCGTAGTCCCGGGGGCCTACGAGCAGTACTTC.

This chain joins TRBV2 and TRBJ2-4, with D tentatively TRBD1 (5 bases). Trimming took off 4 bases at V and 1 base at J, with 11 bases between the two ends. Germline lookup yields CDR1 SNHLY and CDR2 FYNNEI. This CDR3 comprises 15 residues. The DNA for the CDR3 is TGTGCCAGCAGTGTAAAGGGGCTGGCCAAAAACATTCAGTACTTC. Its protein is CASSVKGLAKNIQYF. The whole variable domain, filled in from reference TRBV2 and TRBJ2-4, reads EPEVTQTPSHQVTQMGQEVILRCVPISNHLYFYWYRQILGQKVEFLVSFYNNEISEKSEIFDDQFSVERPDGSNFTLKIRSTKLEDSAMYFCASSVKGLAKNIQYFGAGTRLSVL.

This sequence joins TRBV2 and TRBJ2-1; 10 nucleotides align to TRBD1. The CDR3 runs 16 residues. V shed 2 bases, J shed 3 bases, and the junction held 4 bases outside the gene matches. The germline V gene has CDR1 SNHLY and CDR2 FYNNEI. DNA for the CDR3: TGTGCCAGCAGTGAATTGGGACAGGGGAACTACAATGAGCAGTTCTTC. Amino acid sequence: CASSELGQGNYNEQFF. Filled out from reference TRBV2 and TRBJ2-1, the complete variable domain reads EPEVTQTPSHQVTQMGQEVILRCVPISNHLYFYWYRQILGQKVEFLVSFYNNEISEKSEIFDDQFSVERPDGSNFTLKIRSTKLEDSAMYFCASSELGQGNYNEQFFGPGTRLTVL.

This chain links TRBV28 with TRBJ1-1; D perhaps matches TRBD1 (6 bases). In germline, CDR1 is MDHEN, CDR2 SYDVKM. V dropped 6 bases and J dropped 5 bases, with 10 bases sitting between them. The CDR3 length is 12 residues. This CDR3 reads CASRRQETEAFF. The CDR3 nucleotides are TGTGCCAGCAGGAGACAGGAGACTGAAGCTTTCTTT.